This TCR beta chain stems from a study of CD8 T cells in ankylosing spondylitis (dated by TCRdb to the late 2010s). General notes on the study: To find TCR variants linked to disease, the study profiled T cell receptor beta repertoires in ankylosing spondylitis patients and healthy donors. The whole study cohort included some 100 healthy donors and over 20 ankylosing spondylitis patients. Peripheral blood samples were taken, and synovial fluid was additionally collected from ankylosing spondylitis patients.

Instrument used: Illumina HiSeq 2500. Quantitative 5'-RACE with molecular barcodes was used to prepare TCR beta libraries. From the authors' description of their analysis: Disease-linked TCR variants were identified with a new computational method built on a probabilistic model of VDJ rearrangement. TCRdb cleaned the public reads at Q25 with fastp, built clones with MiXCR and kept in-frame beta chains. Identical CDR3 proteins give one entry, which carries the most common genes and DNA. None of the V and J calls come from the authors' own analysis; TCRdb made them. The sample table contains under 150,000 distinct CDR3 sequences; only one count was recorded for 17% of them. The ten largest clones add up to around a third of the sample. On this clonotype: It lacks a known antigen. Base qualities are not at hand, and no much larger clone is one base apart.

What the research found in general, with its limitations: Blood from ankylosing spondylitis patients appeared to be characterized by a TCR beta motif composed of under ten highly homologous amino acid variants. Some motif variants had previously been reported in the synovial fluid and blood of reactive arthritis patients, which suggests shared mechanisms of disease initiation. The disease-linked clones showed a CD8+ phenotype and occurred at relatively low frequencies in peripheral blood. Significant enrichment of the disease-linked clones was reported in matched synovial fluid samples from ankylosing spondylitis patients.

The sequence was collected from a male donor with ankylosing spondylitis. Sequencing was carried out using blood, either unsorted or a sorted T cell fraction (not recorded which).

DNA sequence: TGTGCCAGCAGCCAAGCCGGGGAGCAGTACTTC. It translates to CASSQAGEQYF. Here the chain combines TRBV3-1 and TRBJ2-7; there is no confident call for the D gene. The germline ends are 5 bases apart after V is trimmed by 1 base and J by 7 bases. CDR1 LGHDT and CDR2 YNNKEL were looked up in the germline V gene (reference sequence). The CDR3 starts with the cysteine, ends with the phenylalanine, and has 11 residues. Only CDR3 DNA remains: 33 bases, in frame from the first base.